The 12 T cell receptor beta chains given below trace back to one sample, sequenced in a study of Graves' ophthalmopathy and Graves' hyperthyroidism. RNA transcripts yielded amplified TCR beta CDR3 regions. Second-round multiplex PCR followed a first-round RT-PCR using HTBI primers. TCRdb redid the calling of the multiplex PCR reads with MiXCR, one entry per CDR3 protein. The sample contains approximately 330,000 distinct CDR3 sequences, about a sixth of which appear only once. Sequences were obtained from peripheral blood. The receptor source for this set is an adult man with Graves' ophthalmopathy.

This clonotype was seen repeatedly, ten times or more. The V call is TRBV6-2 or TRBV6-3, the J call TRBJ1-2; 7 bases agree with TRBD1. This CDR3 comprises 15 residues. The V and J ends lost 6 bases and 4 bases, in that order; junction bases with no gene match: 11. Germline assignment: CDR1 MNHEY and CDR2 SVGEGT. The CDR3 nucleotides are TGTGCCAGCAGCGATACTACAGGGGTTCCCTATGGCTACACCTTC. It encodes CASSDTTGVPYGYTF.

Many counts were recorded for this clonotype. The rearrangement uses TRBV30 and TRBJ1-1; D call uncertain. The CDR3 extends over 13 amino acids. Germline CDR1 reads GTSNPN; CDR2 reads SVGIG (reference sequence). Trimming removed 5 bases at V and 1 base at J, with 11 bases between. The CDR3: CAWGHVGNTEAFF. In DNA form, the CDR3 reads TGTGCCTGGGGGCATGTAGGGAACACTGAAGCTTTCTTT.

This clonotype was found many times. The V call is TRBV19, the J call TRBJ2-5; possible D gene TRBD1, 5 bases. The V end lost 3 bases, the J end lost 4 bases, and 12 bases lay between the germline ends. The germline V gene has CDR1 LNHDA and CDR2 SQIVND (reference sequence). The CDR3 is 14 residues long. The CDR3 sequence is CASSIGQGRETQYF. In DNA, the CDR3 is TGTGCCAGTAGTATTGGGCAGGGTAGAGAGACCCAGTACTTC.

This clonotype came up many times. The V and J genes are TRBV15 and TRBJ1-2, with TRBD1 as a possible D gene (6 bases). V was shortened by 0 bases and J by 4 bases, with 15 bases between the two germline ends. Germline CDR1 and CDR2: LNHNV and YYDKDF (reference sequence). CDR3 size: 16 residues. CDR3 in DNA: TGTGCCACCAGCAGAGATCAACAGACCAGGGGCTATGGCTACACCTTC. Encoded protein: CATSRDQQTRGYGYTF.

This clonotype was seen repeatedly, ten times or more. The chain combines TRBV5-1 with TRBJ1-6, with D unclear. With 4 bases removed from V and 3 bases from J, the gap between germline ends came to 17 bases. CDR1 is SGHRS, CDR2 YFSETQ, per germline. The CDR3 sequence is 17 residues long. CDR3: CASSRTSGRNYNSPLHF. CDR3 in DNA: TGCGCCAGCAGCAGGACCTCAGGACGGAACTATAATTCACCCCTCCACTTT.

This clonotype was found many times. DNA for the CDR3: TGCGCCAGCAGCTTGAACCCCAGTACGGTCTACGAGCAGTACTTC. Protein product: CASSLNPSTVYEQYF. The J gene is TRBJ2-7, the V gene TRBV5-1; D not resolved. Germline CDR1 is SGHRS and CDR2 is YFSETQ. The CDR3 is 15 amino acids. V lost 1 base and J 3 bases, leaving 14 bases between the germline ends.

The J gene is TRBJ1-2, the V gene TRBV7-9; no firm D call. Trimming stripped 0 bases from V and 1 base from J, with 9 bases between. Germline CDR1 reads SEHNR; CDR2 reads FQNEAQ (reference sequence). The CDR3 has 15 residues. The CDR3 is CASSLAMDGNYGYTF. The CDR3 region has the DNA TGTGCCAGCAGCTTAGCCATGGACGGTAACTATGGCTACACCTTC.

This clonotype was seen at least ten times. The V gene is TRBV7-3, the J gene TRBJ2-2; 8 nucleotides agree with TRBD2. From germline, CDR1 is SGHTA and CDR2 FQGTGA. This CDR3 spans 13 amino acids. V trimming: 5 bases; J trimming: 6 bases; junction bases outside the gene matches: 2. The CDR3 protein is CASSGSGAGELFF. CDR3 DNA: TGTGCCAGCAGCGGTAGCGGGGCCGGGGAGCTGTTTTTT.

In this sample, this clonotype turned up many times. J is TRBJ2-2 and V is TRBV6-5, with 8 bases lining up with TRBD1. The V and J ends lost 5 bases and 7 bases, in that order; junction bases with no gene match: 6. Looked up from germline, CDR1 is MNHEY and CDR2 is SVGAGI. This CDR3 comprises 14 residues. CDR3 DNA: TGTGCCAGCAGTCACACAGGGGGTGGCGGGGAGCTGTTTTTT. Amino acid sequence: CASSHTGGGGELFF.

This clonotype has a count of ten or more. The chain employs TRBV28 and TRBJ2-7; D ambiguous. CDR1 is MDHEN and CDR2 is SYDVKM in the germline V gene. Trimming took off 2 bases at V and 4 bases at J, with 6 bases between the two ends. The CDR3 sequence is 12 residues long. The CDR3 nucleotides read TGTGCCAGCAGTTTAGGGGAATACGAGCAGTACTTC. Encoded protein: CASSLGEYEQYF.

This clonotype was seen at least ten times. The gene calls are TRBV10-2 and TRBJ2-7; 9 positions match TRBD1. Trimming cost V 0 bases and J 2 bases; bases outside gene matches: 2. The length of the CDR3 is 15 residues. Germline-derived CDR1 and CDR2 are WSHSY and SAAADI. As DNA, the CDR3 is TGCGCCAGCAGTGAGTCGACAGGGGGAACCTACGAGCAGTACTTC. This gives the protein CASSESTGGTYEQYF.

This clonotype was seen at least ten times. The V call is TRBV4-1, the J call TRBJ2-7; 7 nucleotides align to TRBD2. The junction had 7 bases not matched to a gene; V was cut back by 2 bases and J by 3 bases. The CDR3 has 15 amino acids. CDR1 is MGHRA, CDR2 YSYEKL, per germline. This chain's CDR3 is CASSQYLADLYEQYF. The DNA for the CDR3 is TGCGCCAGCAGCCAATACCTAGCGGACCTCTACGAGCAGTACTTC.